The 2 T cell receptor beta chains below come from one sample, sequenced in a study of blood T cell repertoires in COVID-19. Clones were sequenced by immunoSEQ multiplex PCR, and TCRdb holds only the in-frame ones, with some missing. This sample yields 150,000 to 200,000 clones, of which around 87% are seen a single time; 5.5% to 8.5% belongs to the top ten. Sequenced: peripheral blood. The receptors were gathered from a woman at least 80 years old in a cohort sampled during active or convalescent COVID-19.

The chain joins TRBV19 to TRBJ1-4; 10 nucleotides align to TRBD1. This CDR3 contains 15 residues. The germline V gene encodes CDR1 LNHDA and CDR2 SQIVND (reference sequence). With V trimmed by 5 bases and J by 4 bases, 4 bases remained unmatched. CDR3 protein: CASSDRGPGNEKLFF. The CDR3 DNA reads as TGTGCCAGTAGTGACAGGGGGCCGGGTAATGAAAAACTGTTTTTT.

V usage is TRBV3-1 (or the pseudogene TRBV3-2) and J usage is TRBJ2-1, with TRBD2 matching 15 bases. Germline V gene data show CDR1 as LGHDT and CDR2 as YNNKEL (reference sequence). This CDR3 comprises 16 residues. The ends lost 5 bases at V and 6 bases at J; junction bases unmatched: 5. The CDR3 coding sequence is TGTGCCAGCAGCTCCCGGACTAGCGGGGGGGTCAATGAGCAGTTCTTC. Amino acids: CASSSRTSGGVNEQFF.